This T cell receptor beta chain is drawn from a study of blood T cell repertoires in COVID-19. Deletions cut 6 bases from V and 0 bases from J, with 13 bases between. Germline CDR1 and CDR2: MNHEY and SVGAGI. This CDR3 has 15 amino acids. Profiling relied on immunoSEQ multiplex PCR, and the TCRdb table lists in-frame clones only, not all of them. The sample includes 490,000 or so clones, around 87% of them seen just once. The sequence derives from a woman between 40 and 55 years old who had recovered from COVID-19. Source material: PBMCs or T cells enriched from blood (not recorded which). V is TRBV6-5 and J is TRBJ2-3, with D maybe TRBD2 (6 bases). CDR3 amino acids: CASSLRDFSTDTQYF. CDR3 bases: TGTGCCAGCAGCCTTCGGGACTTTAGCACAGATACGCAGTATTTT.